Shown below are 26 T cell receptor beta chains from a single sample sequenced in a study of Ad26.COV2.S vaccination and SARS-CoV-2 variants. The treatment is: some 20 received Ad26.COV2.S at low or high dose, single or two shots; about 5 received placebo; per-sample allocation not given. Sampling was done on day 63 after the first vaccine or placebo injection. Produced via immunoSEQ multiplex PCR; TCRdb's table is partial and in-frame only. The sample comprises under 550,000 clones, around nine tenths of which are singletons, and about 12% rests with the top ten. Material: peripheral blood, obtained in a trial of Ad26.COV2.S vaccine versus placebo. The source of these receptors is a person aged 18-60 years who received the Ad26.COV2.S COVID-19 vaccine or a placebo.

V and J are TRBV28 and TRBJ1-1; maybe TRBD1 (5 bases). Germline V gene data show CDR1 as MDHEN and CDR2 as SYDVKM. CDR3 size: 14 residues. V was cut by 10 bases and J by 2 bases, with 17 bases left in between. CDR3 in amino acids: CAIGKDSTNTEAFF. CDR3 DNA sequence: TGTGCCATTGGTAAAGACAGCACAAACACTGAAGCTTTCTTT.

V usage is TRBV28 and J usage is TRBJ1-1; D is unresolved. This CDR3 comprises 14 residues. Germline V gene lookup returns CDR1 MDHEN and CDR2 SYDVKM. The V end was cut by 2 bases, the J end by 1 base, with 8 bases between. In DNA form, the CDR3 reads TGTGCCAGCAGTTTAGTCAGGAGGAACACTGAAGCTTTCTTT. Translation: CASSLVRRNTEAFF.

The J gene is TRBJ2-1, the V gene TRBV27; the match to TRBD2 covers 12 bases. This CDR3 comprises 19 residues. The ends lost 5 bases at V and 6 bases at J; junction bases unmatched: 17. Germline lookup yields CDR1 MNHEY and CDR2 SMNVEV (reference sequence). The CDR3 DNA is TGTGCCAGCAGTCTAAACCCTTCACGACTAGCGGGAGTTCCCAATGAGCAGTTCTTC. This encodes CASSLNPSRLAGVPNEQFF.

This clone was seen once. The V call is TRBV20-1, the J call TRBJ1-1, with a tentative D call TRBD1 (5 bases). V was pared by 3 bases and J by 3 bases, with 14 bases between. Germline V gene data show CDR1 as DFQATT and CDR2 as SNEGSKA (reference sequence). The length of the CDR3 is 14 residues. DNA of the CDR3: TGCAGTGCTAGTGTTGGGCAGGGTTACACTGAAGCTTTCTTT. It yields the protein CSASVGQGYTEAFF.

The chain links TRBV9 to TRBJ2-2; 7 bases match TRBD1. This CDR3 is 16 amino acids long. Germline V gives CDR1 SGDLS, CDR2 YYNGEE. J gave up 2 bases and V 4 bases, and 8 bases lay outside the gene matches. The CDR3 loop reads CASSTSGTVNTGELFF. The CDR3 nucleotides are TGTGCCAGCAGCACTTCCGGGACAGTTAACACCGGGGAGCTGTTTTTT.

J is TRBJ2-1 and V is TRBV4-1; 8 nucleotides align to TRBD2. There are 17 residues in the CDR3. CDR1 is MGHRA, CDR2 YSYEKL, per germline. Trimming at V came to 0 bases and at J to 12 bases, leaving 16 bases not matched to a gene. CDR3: CASSQDRRLASAEGQFF. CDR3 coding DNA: TGCGCCAGCAGCCAAGATCGGAGACTAGCGAGCGCTGAGGGGCAGTTCTTC.

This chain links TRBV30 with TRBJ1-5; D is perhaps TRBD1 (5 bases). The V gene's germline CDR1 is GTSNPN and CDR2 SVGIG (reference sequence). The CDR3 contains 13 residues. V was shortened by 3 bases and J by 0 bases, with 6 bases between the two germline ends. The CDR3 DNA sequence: TGTGCCTGGAGGGACACTAGCAATCAGCCCCAGCATTTT. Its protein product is CAWRDTSNQPQHF.

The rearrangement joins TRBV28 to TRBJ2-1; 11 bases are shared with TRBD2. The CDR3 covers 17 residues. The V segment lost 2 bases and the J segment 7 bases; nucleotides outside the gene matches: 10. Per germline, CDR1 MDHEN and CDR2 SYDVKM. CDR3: CASSLRSSGRARNEQFF. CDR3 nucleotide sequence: TGTGCCAGCAGTTTACGAAGTAGCGGGAGGGCGCGTAATGAGCAGTTCTTC.

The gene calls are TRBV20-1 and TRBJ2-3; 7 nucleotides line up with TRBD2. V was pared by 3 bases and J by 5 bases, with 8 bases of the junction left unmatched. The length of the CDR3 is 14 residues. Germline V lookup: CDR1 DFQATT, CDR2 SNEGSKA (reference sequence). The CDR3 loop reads CSASLAGEGDTQYF. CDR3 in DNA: TGCAGTGCTAGTCTCGCGGGAGAAGGAGATACGCAGTATTTT.

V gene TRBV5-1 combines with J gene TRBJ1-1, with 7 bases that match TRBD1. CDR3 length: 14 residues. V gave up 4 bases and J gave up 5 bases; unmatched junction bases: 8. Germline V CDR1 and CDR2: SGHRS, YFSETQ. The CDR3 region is CASSPGDRYTEAFF. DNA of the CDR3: TGCGCCAGCAGCCCGGGGGACAGATATACTGAAGCTTTCTTT.

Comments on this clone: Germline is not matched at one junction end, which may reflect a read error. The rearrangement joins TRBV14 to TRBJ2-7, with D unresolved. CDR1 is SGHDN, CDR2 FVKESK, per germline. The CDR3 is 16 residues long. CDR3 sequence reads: CASSPVGVDLSNEQYF. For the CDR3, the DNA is TGTGCCAGCAGCCCAGTAGGCGTTGACCTCTCCAACGAGCAGTACTTC.

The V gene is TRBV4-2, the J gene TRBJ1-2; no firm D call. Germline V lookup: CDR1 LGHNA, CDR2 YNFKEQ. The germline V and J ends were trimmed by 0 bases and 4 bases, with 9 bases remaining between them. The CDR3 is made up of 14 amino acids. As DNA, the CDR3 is TGTGCCAGCAGCCAAGAGATTAGGCCCTATGGCTACACCTTC. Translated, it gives CASSQEIRPYGYTF.

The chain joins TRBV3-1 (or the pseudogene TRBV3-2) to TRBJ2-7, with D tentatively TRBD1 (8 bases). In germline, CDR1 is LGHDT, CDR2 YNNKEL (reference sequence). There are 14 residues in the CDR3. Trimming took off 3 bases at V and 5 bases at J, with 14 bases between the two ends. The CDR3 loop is CASSHRGRENEQYF. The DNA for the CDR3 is TGTGCCAGCAGCCACAGGGGGCGGGAGAACGAGCAGTACTTC.

DNA of the CDR3: TGTGCCAGTAGTATGAGTCGCCTAGCGAAAGAGCAGTTCTTC. It encodes CASSMSRLAKEQFF. The rearrangement links TRBV19 to TRBJ2-1, with a weak D call TRBD2 (6 bases). Germline V gene sequence: CDR1 LNHDA, CDR2 SQIVND (reference sequence). The CDR3 runs 14 residues. Deletions cut 3 bases from V and 10 bases from J, with 16 bases between.

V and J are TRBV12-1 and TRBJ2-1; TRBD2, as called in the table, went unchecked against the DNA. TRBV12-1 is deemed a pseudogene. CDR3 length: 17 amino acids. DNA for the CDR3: TGTGCCAGCAGCTCGGGACTAGCGGGAGATCGGGCCAATGAGCAGTTCTTC. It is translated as CASSSGLAGDRANEQFF.

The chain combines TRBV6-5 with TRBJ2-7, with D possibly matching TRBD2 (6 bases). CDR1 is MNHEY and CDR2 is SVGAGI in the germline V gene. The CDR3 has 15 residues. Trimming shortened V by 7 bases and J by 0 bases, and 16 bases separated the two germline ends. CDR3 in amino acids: CASNPLAQSSYEQYF. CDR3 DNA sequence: TGTGCCAGCAATCCCCTAGCGCAGAGCTCCTACGAGCAGTACTTC.

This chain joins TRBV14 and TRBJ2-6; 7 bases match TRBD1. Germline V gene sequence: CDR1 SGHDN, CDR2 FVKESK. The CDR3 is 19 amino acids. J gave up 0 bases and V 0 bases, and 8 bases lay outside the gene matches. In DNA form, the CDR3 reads TGTGCCAGCAGCCAAGAAGGGGGACAGTTACTCTCTGGGGCCAACGTCCTGACTTTC. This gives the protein CASSQEGGQLLSGANVLTF.

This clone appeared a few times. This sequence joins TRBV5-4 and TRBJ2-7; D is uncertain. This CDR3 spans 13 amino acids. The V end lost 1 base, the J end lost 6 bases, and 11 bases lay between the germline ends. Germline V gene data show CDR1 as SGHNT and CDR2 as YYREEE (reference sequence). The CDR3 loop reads CASSLSGFLEQYF. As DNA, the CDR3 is TGTGCCAGCAGCTTGTCTGGGTTTCTCGAGCAGTACTTC.

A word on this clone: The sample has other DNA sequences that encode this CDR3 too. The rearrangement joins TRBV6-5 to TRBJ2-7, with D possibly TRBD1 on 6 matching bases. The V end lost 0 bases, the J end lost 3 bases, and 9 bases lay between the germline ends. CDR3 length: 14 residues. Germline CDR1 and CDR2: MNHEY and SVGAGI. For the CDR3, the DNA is TGTGCCAGCAGTTACTCGGGGACAAACTACGAGCAGTACTTC. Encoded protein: CASSYSGTNYEQYF.

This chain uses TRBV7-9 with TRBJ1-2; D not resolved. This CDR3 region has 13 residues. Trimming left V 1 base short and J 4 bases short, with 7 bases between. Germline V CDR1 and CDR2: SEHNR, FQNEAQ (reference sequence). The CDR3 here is CASSLVPSYGYTF. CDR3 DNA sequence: TGTGCCAGCAGCTTAGTTCCCAGCTATGGCTACACCTTC.

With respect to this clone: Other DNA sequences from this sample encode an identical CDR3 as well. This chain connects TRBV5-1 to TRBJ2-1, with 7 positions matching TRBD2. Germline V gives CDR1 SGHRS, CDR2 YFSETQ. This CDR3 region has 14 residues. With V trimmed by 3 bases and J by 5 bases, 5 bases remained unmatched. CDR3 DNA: TGCGCCAGCAGCTCCGGACTAGTCCACAATGAGCAGTTCTTC. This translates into CASSSGLVHNEQFF.

The CDR3 coding sequence is TGTGCCATCAGTGGGGCCGGGGACACCGTGAGCTCCTACGAGCAGTACTTC. Translation gives CAISGAGDTVSSYEQYF. The chain combines TRBV10-3 with TRBJ2-7; TRBD1 might be the D (6 bases). CDR3 size: 17 residues. Germline CDR1 reads ENHRY; CDR2 reads SYGVKD. Trimming left V 4 bases short and J 0 bases short, with 19 bases between.

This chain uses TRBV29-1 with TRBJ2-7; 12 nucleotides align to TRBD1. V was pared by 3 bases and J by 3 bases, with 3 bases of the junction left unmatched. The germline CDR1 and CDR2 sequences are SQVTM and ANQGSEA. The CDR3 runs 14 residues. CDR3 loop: CSVEGTGGSYEQYF. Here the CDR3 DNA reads TGCAGCGTTGAGGGGACAGGGGGCAGCTACGAGCAGTACTTC.

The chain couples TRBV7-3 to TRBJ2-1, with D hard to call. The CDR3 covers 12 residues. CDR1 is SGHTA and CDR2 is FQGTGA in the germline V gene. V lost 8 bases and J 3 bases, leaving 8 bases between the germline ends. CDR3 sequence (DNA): TGTGCCAGCGGGCCTAACTACAATGAGCAGTTCTTC. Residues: CASGPNYNEQFF.

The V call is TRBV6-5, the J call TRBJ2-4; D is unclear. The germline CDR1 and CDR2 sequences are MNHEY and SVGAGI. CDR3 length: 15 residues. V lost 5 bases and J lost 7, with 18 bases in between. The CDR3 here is CASSPKPSVGNIQYF. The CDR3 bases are TGTGCCAGCAGTCCCAAACCGTCGGTGGGGAACATTCAGTACTTC.

CDR3 protein: CASSEVPGQRYNEQFF. The CDR3 coding sequence is TGTGCCAGCAGTGAGGTACCGGGACAGCGCTACAATGAGCAGTTCTTC. The chain uses TRBV6-1 and TRBJ2-1; 7 bases agree with TRBD1. CDR3 length: 16 residues. V gave up 3 bases and J gave up 3 bases; unmatched junction bases: 8. Germline V CDR1 and CDR2: MNHNS, SASEGT.